This T cell receptor beta chain was observed in a study of early T cells in non-severe SARS-CoV-2 infection. CDR3 length: 14 amino acids. CDR1 and CDR2 (germline): MNHEY, SVGAGI. As concerns this clonotype: The germline gene is not matched at one end of the junction; a read error may be the cause.

TCRdb re-called the 5' RACE reads with MiXCR, one entry per CDR3 protein. The sample yields about 71,000 distinct CDR3 sequences, around 12% seen once. The starting material was whole blood, obtained at baseline. The chain carries TRBV6-5 and TRBJ1-1, with 9 positions matching TRBD1. The sequence derives from an adult who was a healthcare worker with PCR-confirmed SARS-CoV-2 infection or an uninfected control (not recorded which). This CDR3 is CASSYTGGAAEVFF. In DNA, the CDR3 is TGTGCCAGCAGTTATACAGGGGGCGCCGCTGAAGTTTTCTTT.